The rows below give T cell receptor beta chains drawn from one sample of a study of T cell responses to AZD1222 COVID-19 vaccine. Libraries were prepared by immunoSEQ multiplex PCR; TCRdb keeps only in-frame clonotypes and omits some of them. The data show 150,000 to 160,000 clones, with approximately 87% seen just once and 5.5% held by the top ten. Sequencing used peripheral blood, obtained on day 0 of MenACWY control vaccination. The receptors shown here come from an adult in good health. Each CDR3 is given with its conserved first and last residue. A D gene is named only where the DNA matches it firmly. Not all rows give a size; the values are once, few, many and, for expanded clones, a class.

J gene,D gene,V gene,clone size,CDR3 protein,CDR3 DNA
TRBJ1-3,-,TRBV13,few,CASSFPGNTIYF,TGTGCCAGCAGCTTTCCTGGAAACACCATATATTTT
TRBJ2-6,TRBD2,TRBV7-3,-,CASSSRGLAGRSGANVLTF,TGTGCCAGCAGCTCCCGTGGACTAGCGGGTAGATCTGGGGCCAACGTCCTGACTTTC
TRBJ2-5,-,TRBV7-3,-,CASRTSGTTQETQYF,TGTGCCAGCAGGACCTCCGGGACAACACAAGAGACCCAGTACTTC
TRBJ1-1,-,TRBV25-1,-,CASSELGGGTTEAFF,TGTGCCAGCAGTGAATTGGGAGGGGGGACCACTGAAGCTTTCTTT
TRBJ1-2,-,TRBV5-1,few,CASRAGGAFGYTF,TGCGCCAGCCGCGCTGGGGGAGCCTTTGGCTACACCTTC
TRBJ1-1,-,TRBV7-8,-,CASRPRQANTEAFF,TGTGCCAGCAGGCCGAGGCAGGCGAACACTGAAGCTTTCTTT
TRBJ1-2,-,TRBV7-2,-,CASSPFLRGGYGYTF,TGTGCCAGCAGCCCTTTTCTTAGGGGCGGGTATGGCTACACCTTC
TRBJ1-6,TRBD1,TRBV29-1,-,CSVRGQGVNSPLHF,TGCAGCGTGAGGGGACAGGGAGTTAATTCACCCCTCCACTTT
TRBJ2-3,-,TRBV18,few,CASSRGIAEITDTQYF,TGTGCCAGCTCACGAGGTATAGCGGAGATCACAGATACGCAGTATTTT
TRBJ1-2,-,TRBV28,-,CASSSLGTLYGYTF,TGTGCCAGCAGTTCCCTCGGGACATTATATGGCTACACCTTC
TRBJ1-3,-,TRBV9,-,CASSSDGSSGNTIYF,TGTGCCAGCAGCTCGGACGGCTCCTCTGGAAACACCATATATTTT
TRBJ2-3,TRBD1,TRBV27,-,CASRGQDTDTQYF,TGTGCCAGCAGGGGACAGGACACAGATACGCAGTATTTT
TRBJ1-4,-,TRBV13,-,CASSSQSWGQSTNEKLFF,TGTGCCAGCAGCTCCCAGTCGTGGGGCCAATCAACTAATGAAAAACTGTTTTTT
TRBJ2-5,-,TRBV7-2,-,CASSQQGGPETQYF,TGTGCCAGCAGCCAGCAGGGGGGCCCAGAGACCCAGTACTTC
TRBJ1-4,-,TRBV6-5,-,CASSFYTGTHNEKLFF,TGTGCCAGCAGTTTTTACACCGGGACCCACAATGAAAAACTGTTTTTT
TRBJ2-5,-,TRBV3-1/TRBV3-2,-,CASSSETSGGYIGQETQYF,TGTGCCAGCAGCTCGGAAACGTCAGGGGGGTACATCGGGCAAGAGACCCAGTACTTC
TRBJ2-3,-,TRBV24-1,-,CATSVDFTDTQYF,TGTGCCACCAGTGTGGACTTCACAGATACGCAGTATTTT
TRBJ1-6,-,TRBV7-9,many,CASSFAIGEGNSPLHF,TGTGCCAGCAGCTTCGCTATAGGGGAGGGTAATTCACCCCTCCACTTT
TRBJ1-4,TRBD1,TRBV5-1,-,CASSLGVGQGWEKLFF,TGCGCCAGCAGCTTGGGTGTAGGACAGGGTTGGGAAAAACTGTTTTTT
TRBJ1-5,-,TRBV11-3,-,CASSFRQGKHSNQPQHF,TGTGCCAGCAGCTTTCGTCAGGGGAAACATAGCAATCAGCCCCAGCATTTT
TRBJ1-1,-,TRBV6-1,-,CASSEASGPNTEAFF,TGTGCCAGCAGTGAAGCCTCAGGGCCGAACACTGAAGCTTTCTTT
TRBJ2-5,TRBD2,TRBV5-1,-,CASSRRWTSDQETQYF,TGCGCCAGCAGCAGAAGATGGACTAGCGATCAAGAGACCCAGTACTTC
TRBJ2-6,-,TRBV6-1,-,CASSAQPFEAGANVLTF,TGTGCCAGCAGTGCCCAACCTTTCGAGGCTGGGGCCAACGTCCTGACTTTC
TRBJ2-3,TRBD2,TRBV9,-,CASSFKAGGITDTQYF,TGTGCCAGCAGCTTTAAAGCGGGAGGAATTACAGATACGCAGTATTTT
TRBJ1-5,-,TRBV5-1,-,CASIYPQGRQPQHF,TGCGCCAGCATCTATCCTCAGGGGCGTCAGCCCCAGCATTTT
TRBJ2-5,TRBD1,TRBV11-3,-,CASSLGGQGARETQYF,TGTGCCAGCAGCTTAGGGGGACAGGGGGCAAGGGAGACCCAGTACTTC
TRBJ1-4,-,TRBV11-2,once,CASSYNVAGEKLFF,TGTGCCAGCAGCTACAATGTCGCGGGCGAAAAACTGTTTTTT
TRBJ1-2,-,TRBV18,-,CASSPSPTPNYGYTF,TGTGCCAGCTCACCATCCCCGACACCTAACTATGGCTACACCTTC
TRBJ1-3,-,TRBV5-4,-,CASGTTTGNTIYF,TGTGCCAGCGGGACAACCACTGGAAACACCATATATTTT
TRBJ1-1,-,TRBV11-3,-,CASSPRAMNTEAFF,TGTGCCAGCAGTCCACGGGCCATGAACACTGAAGCTTTCTTT
TRBJ1-1,-,TRBV3-1/TRBV3-2,-,CASSHREILNTEAFF,TGTGCCAGCAGCCACCGGGAAATACTGAACACTGAAGCTTTCTTT
TRBJ1-1,-,TRBV6-1,few,CASSENRRNTEAFF,TGTGCCAGCAGTGAGAACAGGAGGAACACTGAAGCTTTCTTT
TRBJ1-5,TRBD1,TRBV19,-,CASSLGQGINQPQHF,TGTGCCAGTAGTCTCGGACAGGGGATCAATCAGCCCCAGCATTTT
TRBJ1-2,-,TRBV11-2,-,CASSFRGGYTF,TGTGCCAGCAGCTTCAGGGGTGGCTACACCTTC
TRBJ1-3,TRBD1,TRBV6-5,-,CASSRTGDSGNTIYF,TGTGCCAGCAGTCGGACAGGGGACTCTGGAAACACCATATATTTT
TRBJ2-5,-,TRBV24-1,-,CATSDSGQGIQETQYF,TGTGCCACCAGTGATTCGGGGCAGGGTATACAAGAGACCCAGTACTTC
TRBJ2-1,TRBD2,TRBV7-2,-,CASSLSGLAGPSSYNEQFF,TGTGCCAGCAGCCTATCGGGACTAGCGGGCCCAAGCTCCTACAATGAGCAGTTCTTC
TRBJ2-3,-,TRBV12-5,-,CASGSVRDFSRADTQYF,TGTGCTAGTGGTTCGGTGAGGGACTTCTCGCGGGCAGATACGCAGTATTTT
TRBJ1-5,-,TRBV18,-,CASSPIPGAGNQPQHF,TGTGCCAGCTCACCAATCCCAGGGGCTGGCAATCAGCCCCAGCATTTT
TRBJ1-1,-,TRBV3-1/TRBV3-2,-,CASSWRQLNTEAFF,TGTGCCAGCAGCTGGAGACAGTTGAACACTGAAGCTTTCTTT
TRBJ1-6,TRBD1,TRBV4-2,-,CASRTQGASYNSPLHF,TGTGCCAGCCGAACACAGGGGGCCTCCTATAATTCACCCCTCCACTTT
TRBJ2-3,-,TRBV18,-,CASSPPGSPDTQYF,TGTGCCAGCTCACCACCGGGGTCCCCAGATACGCAGTATTTT
TRBJ2-2,-,TRBV3-1/TRBV3-2,-,CASSQGQPTGELFF,TGTGCCAGCAGCCAAGGACAGCCGACCGGGGAGCTGTTTTTT
TRBJ1-1,-,TRBV14,-,CASSSQTGPYAEAFF,TGTGCCAGCAGCTCCCAGACAGGCCCTTATGCTGAAGCTTTCTTT
TRBJ1-5,-,TRBV28,-,CASSLGGEGTQPQHF,TGTGCCAGCAGTTTGGGGGGAGAGGGAACTCAGCCCCAGCATTTT